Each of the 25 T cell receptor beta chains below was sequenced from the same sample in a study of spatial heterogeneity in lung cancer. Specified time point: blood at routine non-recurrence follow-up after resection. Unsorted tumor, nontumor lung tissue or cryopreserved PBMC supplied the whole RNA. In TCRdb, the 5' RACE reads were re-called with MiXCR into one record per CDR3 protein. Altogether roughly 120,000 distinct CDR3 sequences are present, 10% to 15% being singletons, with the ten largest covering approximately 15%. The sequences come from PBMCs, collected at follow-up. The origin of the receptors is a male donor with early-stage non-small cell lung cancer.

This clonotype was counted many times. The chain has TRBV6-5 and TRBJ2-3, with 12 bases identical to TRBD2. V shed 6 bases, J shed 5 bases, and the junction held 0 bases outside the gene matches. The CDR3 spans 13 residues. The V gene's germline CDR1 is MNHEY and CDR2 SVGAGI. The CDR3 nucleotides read TGTGCCAGCAGGACTAGCGGGGGAGATACGCAGTATTTT. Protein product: CASRTSGGDTQYF.

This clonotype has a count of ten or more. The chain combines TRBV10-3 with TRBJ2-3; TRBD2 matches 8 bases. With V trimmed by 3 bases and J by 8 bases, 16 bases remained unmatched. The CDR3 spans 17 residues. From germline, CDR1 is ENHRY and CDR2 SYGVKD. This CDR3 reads CAISDGLARGGSGTQYF. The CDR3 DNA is TGTGCCATCAGTGACGGACTAGCCCGGGGTGGAAGTGGTACGCAGTATTTT.

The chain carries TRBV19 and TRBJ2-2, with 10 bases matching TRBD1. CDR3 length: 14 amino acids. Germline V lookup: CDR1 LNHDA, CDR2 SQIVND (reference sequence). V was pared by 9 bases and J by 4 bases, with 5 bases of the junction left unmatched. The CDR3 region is CASRWDRGTGELFF. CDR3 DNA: TGTGCCAGCCGTTGGGACAGGGGCACCGGGGAGCTGTTTTTT.

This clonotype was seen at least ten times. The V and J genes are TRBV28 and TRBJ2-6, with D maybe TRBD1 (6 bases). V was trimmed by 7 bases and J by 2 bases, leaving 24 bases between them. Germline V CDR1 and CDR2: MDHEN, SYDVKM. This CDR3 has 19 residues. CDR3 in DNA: TGTGCCAGCACGCCCCCCGAGGGCAGGGGACGGGCTGGGGCCAACGTCCTGACTTTC. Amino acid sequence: CASTPPEGRGRAGANVLTF.

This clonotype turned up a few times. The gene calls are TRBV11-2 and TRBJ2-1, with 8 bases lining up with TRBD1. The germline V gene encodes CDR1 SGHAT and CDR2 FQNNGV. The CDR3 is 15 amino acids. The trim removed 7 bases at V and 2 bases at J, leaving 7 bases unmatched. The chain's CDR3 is CASTLGDRPYNEQFF. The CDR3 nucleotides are TGTGCCAGCACCTTGGGGGACAGGCCCTACAATGAGCAGTTCTTC.

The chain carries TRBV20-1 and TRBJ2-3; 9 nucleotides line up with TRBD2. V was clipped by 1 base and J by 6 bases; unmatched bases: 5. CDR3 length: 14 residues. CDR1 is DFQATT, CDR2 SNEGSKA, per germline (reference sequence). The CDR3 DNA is TGCAGTGCTAGAGCGAGCGGGGGGCACGATACGCAGTATTTT. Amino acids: CSARASGGHDTQYF.

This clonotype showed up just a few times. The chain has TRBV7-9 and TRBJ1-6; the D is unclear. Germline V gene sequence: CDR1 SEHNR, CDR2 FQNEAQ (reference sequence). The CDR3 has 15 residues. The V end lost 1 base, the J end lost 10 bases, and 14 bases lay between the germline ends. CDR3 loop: CASSLVATSRSPLHF. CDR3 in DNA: TGTGCCAGCAGCTTAGTCGCGACGTCGAGATCACCCCTCCACTTT. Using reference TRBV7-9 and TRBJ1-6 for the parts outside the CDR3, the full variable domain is DTGVSQNPRHKITKRGQNVTFRCDPISEHNRLYWYRQTLGQGPEFLTYFQNEAQLEKSRLLSDRFSAERPKGSFSTLEIQRTEQGDSAMYLCASSLVATSRSPLHFGNGTRLTVT.

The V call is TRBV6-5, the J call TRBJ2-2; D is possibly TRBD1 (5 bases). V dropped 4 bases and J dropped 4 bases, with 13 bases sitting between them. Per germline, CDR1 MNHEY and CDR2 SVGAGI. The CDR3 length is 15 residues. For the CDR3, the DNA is TGTGCCAGCAGTTTAAAAGCTAGGGGCACCGGGGAGCTGTTTTTT. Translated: CASSLKARGTGELFF.

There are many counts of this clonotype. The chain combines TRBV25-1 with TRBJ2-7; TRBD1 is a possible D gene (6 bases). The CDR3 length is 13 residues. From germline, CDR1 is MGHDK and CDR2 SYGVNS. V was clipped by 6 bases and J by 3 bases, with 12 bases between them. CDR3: CASSEIQGYEQYF. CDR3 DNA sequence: TGTGCCAGCAGCGAGATACAGGGCTACGAGCAGTACTTC.

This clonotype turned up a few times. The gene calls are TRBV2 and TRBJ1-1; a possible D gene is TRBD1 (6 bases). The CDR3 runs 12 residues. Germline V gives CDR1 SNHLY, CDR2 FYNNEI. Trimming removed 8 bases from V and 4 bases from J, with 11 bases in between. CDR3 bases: TGTGCCAGCCAGGGGTTGTCCACTGAAGCTTTCTTT. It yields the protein CASQGLSTEAFF.

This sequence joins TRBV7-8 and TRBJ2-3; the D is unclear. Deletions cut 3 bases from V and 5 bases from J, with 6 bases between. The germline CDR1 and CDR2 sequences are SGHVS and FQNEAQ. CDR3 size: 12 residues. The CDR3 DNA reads TGTGCCAGCAGCTTGAATATAGATACGCAGTATTTT. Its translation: CASSLNIDTQYF.

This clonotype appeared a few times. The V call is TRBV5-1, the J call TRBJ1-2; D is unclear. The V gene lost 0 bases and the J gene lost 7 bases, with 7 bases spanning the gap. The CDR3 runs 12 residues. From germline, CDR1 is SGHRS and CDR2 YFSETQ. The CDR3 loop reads CASSLERVGYTF. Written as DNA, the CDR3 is TGCGCCAGCAGCTTGGAAAGGGTTGGCTACACCTTC. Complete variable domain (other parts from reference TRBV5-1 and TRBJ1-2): KAGVTQTPRYLIKTRGQQVTLSCSPISGHRSVSWYQQTPGQGLQFLFEYFSETQRNKGNFPGRFSGRQFSNSRSEMNVSTLELGDSALYLCASSLERVGYTFGSGTRLTVV.

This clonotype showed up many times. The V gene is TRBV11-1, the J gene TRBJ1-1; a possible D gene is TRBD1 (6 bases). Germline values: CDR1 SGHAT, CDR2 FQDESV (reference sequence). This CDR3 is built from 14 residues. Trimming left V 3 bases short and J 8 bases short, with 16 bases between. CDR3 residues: CASSFRATGGEAFF. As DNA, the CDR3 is TGTGCCAGCAGCTTCCGTGCGACAGGAGGAGAAGCTTTCTTT.

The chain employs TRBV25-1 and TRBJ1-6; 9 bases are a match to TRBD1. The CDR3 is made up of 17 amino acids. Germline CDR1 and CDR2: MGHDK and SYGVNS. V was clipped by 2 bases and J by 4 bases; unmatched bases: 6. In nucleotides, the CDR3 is TGTGCCAGCAGTGAAGGGACAGGGATTAAATATAATTCACCCCTCCACTTT. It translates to CASSEGTGIKYNSPLHF.

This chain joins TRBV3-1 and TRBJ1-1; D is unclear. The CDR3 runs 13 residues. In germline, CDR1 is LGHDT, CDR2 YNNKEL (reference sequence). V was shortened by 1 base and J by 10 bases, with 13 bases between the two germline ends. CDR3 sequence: CASSQGEVRRAFF. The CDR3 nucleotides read TGTGCCAGCAGCCAAGGGGAGGTTAGAAGAGCTTTCTTT.

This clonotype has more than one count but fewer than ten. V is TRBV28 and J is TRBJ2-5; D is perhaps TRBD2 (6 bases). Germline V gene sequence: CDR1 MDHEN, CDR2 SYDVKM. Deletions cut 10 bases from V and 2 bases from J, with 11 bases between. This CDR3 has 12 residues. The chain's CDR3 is CATRTNQETQYF. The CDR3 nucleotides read TGTGCCACGCGGACTAATCAAGAGACCCAGTACTTC.

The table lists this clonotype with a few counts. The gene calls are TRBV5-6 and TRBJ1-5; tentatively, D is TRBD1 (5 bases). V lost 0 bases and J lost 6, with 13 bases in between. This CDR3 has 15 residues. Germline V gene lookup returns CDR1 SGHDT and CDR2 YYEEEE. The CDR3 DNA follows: TGTGCCAGCAGCTTGGCTGGCAGGGTCGGTCAGCCCCAGCATTTT. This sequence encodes CASSLAGRVGQPQHF.

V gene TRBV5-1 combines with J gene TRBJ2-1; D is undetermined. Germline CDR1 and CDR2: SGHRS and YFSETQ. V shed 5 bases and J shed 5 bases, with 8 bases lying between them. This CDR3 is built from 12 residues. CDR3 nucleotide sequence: TGCGCCAGCAGATCAGAAAACAATGAGCAGTTCTTC. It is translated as CASRSENNEQFF.

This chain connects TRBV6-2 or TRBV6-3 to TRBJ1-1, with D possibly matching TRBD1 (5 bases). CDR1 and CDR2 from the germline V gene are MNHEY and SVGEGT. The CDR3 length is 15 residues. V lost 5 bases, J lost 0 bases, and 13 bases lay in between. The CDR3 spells CASSLRDGMNTEAFF. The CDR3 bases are TGTGCCAGCAGTCTCCGGGACGGGATGAACACTGAAGCTTTCTTT.

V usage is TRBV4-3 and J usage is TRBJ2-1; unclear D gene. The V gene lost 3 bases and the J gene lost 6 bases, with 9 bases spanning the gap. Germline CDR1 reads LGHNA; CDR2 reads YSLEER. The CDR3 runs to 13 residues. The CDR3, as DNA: TGCGCCAGCAGCCATCAATGGACCAATGAGCAGTTCTTC. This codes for CASSHQWTNEQFF.

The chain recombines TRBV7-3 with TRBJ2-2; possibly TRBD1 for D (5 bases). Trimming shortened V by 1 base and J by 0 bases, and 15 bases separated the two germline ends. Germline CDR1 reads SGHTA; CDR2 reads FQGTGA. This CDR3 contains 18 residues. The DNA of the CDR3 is TGTGCCAGCAGCTTAAACTCGGCCGGACAACCGAACACCGGGGAGCTGTTTTTT. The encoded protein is CASSLNSAGQPNTGELFF.

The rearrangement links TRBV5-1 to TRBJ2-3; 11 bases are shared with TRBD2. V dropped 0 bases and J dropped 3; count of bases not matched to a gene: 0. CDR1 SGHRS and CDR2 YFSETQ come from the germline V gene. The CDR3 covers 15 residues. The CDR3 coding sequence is TGCGCCAGCAGCTTGGGACTAGCGGGGACAGATACGCAGTATTTT. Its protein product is CASSLGLAGTDTQYF.

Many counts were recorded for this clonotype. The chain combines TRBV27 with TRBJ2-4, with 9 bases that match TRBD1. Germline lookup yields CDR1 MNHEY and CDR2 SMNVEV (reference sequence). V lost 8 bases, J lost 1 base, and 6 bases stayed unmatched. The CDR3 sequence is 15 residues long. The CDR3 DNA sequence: TGTGCCAGCGGACAGGGGATCCCGGCCAAAAACATTCAGTACTTC. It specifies CASGQGIPAKNIQYF.

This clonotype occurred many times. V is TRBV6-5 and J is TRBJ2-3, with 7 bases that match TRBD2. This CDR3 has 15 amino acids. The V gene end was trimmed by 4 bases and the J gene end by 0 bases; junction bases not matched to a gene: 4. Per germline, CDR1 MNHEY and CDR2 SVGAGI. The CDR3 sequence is CASSSRGVSTDTQYF. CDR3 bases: TGTGCCAGCAGTTCTCGGGGGGTAAGCACAGATACGCAGTATTTT.

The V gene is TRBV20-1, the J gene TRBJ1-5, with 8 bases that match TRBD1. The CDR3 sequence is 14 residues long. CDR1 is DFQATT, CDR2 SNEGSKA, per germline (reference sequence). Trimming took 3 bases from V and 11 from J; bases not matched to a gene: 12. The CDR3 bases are TGCAGTGCTAGGACAGGGGAGCCTAATCGGTCCCAGCATTTT. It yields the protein CSARTGEPNRSQHF.